This paragraph reports one T cell receptor (beta chain). Its target is unknown. Primers for the PCR totalled 60 Vbeta and 13 Jbeta. The assay was immunoSEQ multiplex PCR, and TCRdb's table has in-frame clones only and misses some. This sample yields about 190,000 clones, of which 80% to 90% are seen a single time; more than 1.5% belongs to the top ten. V was trimmed by 4 bases and J by 6 bases, leaving 11 bases between them. Germline CDR1 is SGHRS and CDR2 is YFSETQ. The CDR3 runs 12 residues. This specimen comes from a study of cytomegalovirus exposure and HLA in healthy donors. Notes on the study in general: In a later analysis, common viral pathogens appeared linked to several of the most significant clusters. Published work reported that the classifier diagnosed cytomegalovirus status with high specificity and sensitivity. Within a later analysis, the majority of CMV-associated TCR beta chains appeared HLA-restricted.

Specimen: PBMCs. V gene TRBV5-1 combines with J gene TRBJ2-7; D is undetermined. The sequence was collected from a man between 40 and 49 years old in good health and CMV-seropositive. The DNA of the CDR3 is TGCGCCAGCAGCCCGGGTCCGGGCGAGCAGTACTTC. Protein sequence: CASSPGPGEQYF.